Each of the 27 T cell receptor beta chains below was sequenced from the same sample in a study of early T cells in non-severe SARS-CoV-2 infection. Each CDR3 protein is one row after TCRdb ran MiXCR on the 5' RACE reads. Of 55,000 to 80,000 distinct CDR3 sequences in the sample, over 10% were seen once. The specimen was whole blood, collected at baseline. The receptors shown here come from an adult who was a healthcare worker with PCR-confirmed SARS-CoV-2 infection or an uninfected control (not recorded which).

This clonotype was counted ten times or more. CDR3 sequence (DNA): TGCGCCAGCAGTGAGTCAGGGGGAGGCTATGGCTACACCTTC. It translates to CASSESGGGYGYTF. The rearrangement links TRBV10-2 to TRBJ1-2; maybe TRBD1 (6 bases). The V end was cut by 0 bases, the J end by 4 bases, with 9 bases between. The V gene's germline CDR1 is WSHSY and CDR2 SAAADI. This CDR3 has 14 residues.

This chain connects TRBV20-1 to TRBJ2-7; 12 bases map to TRBD2. The CDR3 is made up of 16 amino acids. Unmatched junction bases numbered 7, after V lost 1 base and J lost 3 bases. Germline V lookup: CDR1 DFQATT, CDR2 SNEGSKA (reference sequence). The CDR3 sequence is CSARGTTSGSFYEQYF. The DNA for the CDR3 is TGCAGTGCTAGAGGTACGACTAGCGGGAGTTTCTACGAGCAGTACTTC.

The J gene is TRBJ2-3, the V gene TRBV27; D is undetermined. The CDR3 is 13 amino acids. CDR1 and CDR2 (germline): MNHEY, SMNVEV (reference sequence). V lost 9 bases, J lost 3 bases, and 13 bases lay in between. CDR3 coding DNA: TGTGCCAGTGGGATAGGCCCAACAGATACGCAGTATTTT. Its protein product is CASGIGPTDTQYF.

This clonotype was seen a few times. The CDR3 DNA reads as TGCAGCGTTACTATGAACGAGCAGTACTTC. Translated: CSVTMNEQYF. The rearrangement links TRBV29-1 to TRBJ2-7, with D uncertain. Germline V gene lookup returns CDR1 SQVTM and CDR2 ANQGSEA. The CDR3 has 10 amino acids. Trimming shortened V by 5 bases and J by 5 bases, and 7 bases separated the two germline ends.

The genes are TRBV24-1 and TRBJ2-2, with D possibly being TRBD2 (5 bases). Trimming stripped 3 bases from V and 4 bases from J, with 14 bases between. Germline V gives CDR1 KGHDR, CDR2 SFDVKD. There are 16 residues in the CDR3. The CDR3 here is CATSDPIPGSTGELFF. The CDR3 DNA is TGTGCCACCAGTGATCCAATCCCGGGGAGCACCGGGGAGCTGTTTTTT.

This clonotype has a count of ten or more. The chain employs TRBV24-1 and TRBJ2-1; 11 nucleotides match TRBD2. V was pared by 7 bases and J by 9 bases, with 4 bases of the junction left unmatched. The CDR3 contains 13 residues. From germline, CDR1 is KGHDR and CDR2 SFDVKD. DNA of the CDR3: TGTGCCACCAGGACTAGCGGGGCCGGTGAGCAGTTCTTC. Translation gives CATRTSGAGEQFF.

The chain carries TRBV20-1 and TRBJ2-7; D may be TRBD1 (5 bases). Between the trimmed V and J ends, which lost 1 base and 1 base, there was a span of 11 bases. Germline V CDR1 and CDR2: DFQATT, SNEGSKA (reference sequence). The CDR3 totals 14 residues. CDR3 coding DNA: TGCAGTGCTAGAGCTCGCGACAGTTCCTACGAGCAGTACTTC. Protein: CSARARDSSYEQYF.

This clonotype has a handful of counts. The chain uses TRBV11-2 and TRBJ2-7; 11 nucleotides line up with TRBD2. V was clipped by 2 bases and J by 2 bases; unmatched bases: 8. This CDR3 is built from 17 residues. Germline-derived CDR1 and CDR2 are SGHAT and FQNNGV. The CDR3 region has the DNA TGTGCCAGCAGCTTATGGCTAGCGGGGGGTGTCACCTACGAGCAGTACTTC. Its protein is CASSLWLAGGVTYEQYF. The full variable domain, with the rest looked up from reference TRBV11-2 and TRBJ2-7, is EAGVAQSPRYKIIEKRQSVAFWCNPISGHATLYWYQQILGQGPKLLIQFQNNGVVDDSQLPKDRFSAERLKGVDSTLKIQPAKLEDSAVYLCASSLWLAGGVTYEQYFGPGTRLTVT.

V and J are TRBV14 and TRBJ1-4, with D possibly being TRBD1 (5 bases). The CDR3 extends over 15 amino acids. The germline V gene has CDR1 SGHDN and CDR2 FVKESK. V was trimmed by 1 base and J by 3 bases, leaving 9 bases between them. CDR3 DNA: TGTGCCAGCAGCCAAGCCTGGGGGGCTAATGAAAAACTGTTTTTT. Encoded protein: CASSQAWGANEKLFF.

This clonotype was seen a handful of times. The CDR3 DNA is TGCGCCAGCAGCTTGTCCCGCACCGGGGAGCTGTTTTTT. This codes for CASSLSRTGELFF. This rearrangement joins TRBV5-1 to TRBJ2-2; no reliable D call. The CDR3 spans 13 residues. Trimming removed 1 base from V and 4 bases from J, with 5 bases in between. Germline CDR1 is SGHRS and CDR2 is YFSETQ.

This rearrangement joins TRBV30 to TRBJ2-7, with D tentatively TRBD1 (5 bases). Trimming stripped 3 bases from V and 7 bases from J, with 22 bases between. CDR1 is GTSNPN and CDR2 is SVGIG in the germline V gene (reference sequence). This CDR3 has 15 residues. The CDR3 is CAWSLPRTGLWEQYF. The CDR3 bases are TGTGCCTGGAGCCTACCTAGAACAGGCCTGTGGGAGCAGTACTTC.

This clonotype was counted only a few times. The chain uses TRBV19 and TRBJ2-7; 8 nucleotides align to TRBD2. The junction had 12 bases not matched to a gene; V was cut back by 6 bases and J by 5 bases. The CDR3 is 15 residues long. Per germline, CDR1 LNHDA and CDR2 SQIVND (reference sequence). CDR3 sequence reads: CASRPKRGWPDEQYF. The CDR3 DNA reads TGTGCCAGTAGGCCGAAGCGGGGGTGGCCCGACGAGCAGTACTTC.

In this sample, this clonotype turned up a few times. V is TRBV7-2 and J is TRBJ2-1, with D unclear. The CDR3 has 16 amino acids. Germline V gene data show CDR1 as SGHTA and CDR2 as FQGNSA. Trimming cost V 1 base and J 1 base, with 11 bases left between them. The CDR3: CASSLGGTVSYNEQFF. For the CDR3, the DNA is TGTGCCAGCAGCTTAGGGGGAACCGTGTCCTACAATGAGCAGTTCTTC.

The chain is built from TRBV27 and TRBJ1-1; D gene ambiguous. Germline V gene data show CDR1 as MNHEY and CDR2 as SMNVEV (reference sequence). There are 13 residues in the CDR3. The V end lost 0 bases, the J end lost 1 base, and 3 bases lay between the germline ends. The CDR3 reads CASSLSRNTEAFF. The CDR3 nucleotides are TGTGCCAGCAGTTTATCGCGGAACACTGAAGCTTTCTTT.

V is TRBV30 and J is TRBJ2-6; TRBD1 aligns across 8 bases. Germline CDR1 reads GTSNPN; CDR2 reads SVGIG (reference sequence). Trimming cost V 3 bases and J 0 bases; bases outside gene matches: 4. The CDR3 contains 16 residues. The CDR3 here is CAWRIQGDSGANVLTF. In DNA form, the CDR3 reads TGTGCCTGGAGGATACAGGGGGACTCTGGGGCCAACGTCCTGACTTTC.

In its sample, this clonotype was seen a few times. The chain combines TRBV7-9 with TRBJ2-1; 8 bases are a match to TRBD2. Germline CDR1 and CDR2: SEHNR and FQNEAQ (reference sequence). This CDR3 has 17 amino acids. Trimming removed 2 bases from V and 0 bases from J; junction bases left unmatched: 6. The CDR3 DNA is TGTGCCAGCAGCTTACCGACTAGCGAGAGCTCCTACAATGAGCAGTTCTTC. As protein: CASSLPTSESSYNEQFF.

This chain links TRBV6-5 with TRBJ1-1, with D possibly matching TRBD1 (6 bases). CDR3 size: 15 residues. Germline V gene lookup returns CDR1 MNHEY and CDR2 SVGAGI. V dropped 4 bases and J dropped 1 base, with 13 bases sitting between them. CDR3 in amino acids: CASSLQGWANTEAFF. Here the CDR3 DNA reads TGTGCCAGCAGTTTACAGGGATGGGCGAACACTGAAGCTTTCTTT.

This clonotype was seen at least ten times. This chain uses TRBV12-3 or TRBV12-4 with TRBJ1-5; D not resolved. The CDR3 length is 14 residues. V shed 3 bases and J shed 3 bases, with 9 bases lying between them. CDR3 region: CASSLKDFNQPQHF. The CDR3 nucleotides are TGTGCCAGCAGTTTGAAGGATTTCAATCAGCCCCAGCATTTT.

This clonotype was detected a few times. The CDR3 is CAALRDRNTEAFF. In DNA, the CDR3 is TGTGCCGCGCTCCGGGACAGGAACACTGAAGCTTTCTTT. V usage is TRBV7-2 and J usage is TRBJ1-1; the match to TRBD1 covers 7 bases. Germline V gene sequence: CDR1 SGHTA, CDR2 FQGNSA. Unmatched junction bases numbered 7, after V lost 11 bases and J lost 1 base. The CDR3 contains 13 residues.

This clonotype was counted between two and nine times. The chain couples TRBV12-3 or TRBV12-4 to TRBJ1-1; 8 bases map to TRBD1. The CDR3 spans 13 residues. V was clipped by 6 bases and J by 6 bases; unmatched bases: 6. The CDR3 DNA reads as TGTGCCAGCAGGCAGGGGACAGGTGCTGAAGCTTTCTTT. The encoded protein is CASRQGTGAEAFF.

This clonotype was seen more than once but under ten times. The V gene is TRBV12-3 or TRBV12-4, the J gene TRBJ2-3, with a possible D match to TRBD2 (7 bases). V was clipped by 4 bases and J by 1 base, with 9 bases between them. This CDR3 is 14 amino acids long. CDR3 residues: CASSWGGGTDTQYF. Written as DNA, the CDR3 is TGTGCCAGCAGTTGGGGGGGCGGCACAGATACGCAGTATTTT.

The V call is TRBV19, the J call TRBJ2-4; 10 positions agree with TRBD1. CDR3 size: 17 residues. CDR1 and CDR2 (germline): LNHDA, SQIVND (reference sequence). The ends lost 7 bases at V and 7 bases at J; junction bases unmatched: 16. CDR3 residues: CASTPTLTGGALNIQYF. CDR3 in DNA: TGTGCCAGTACCCCGACACTGACAGGGGGCGCGTTGAACATTCAGTACTTC.

This sequence joins TRBV29-1 and TRBJ2-7; D tentatively reads TRBD1 or TRBD2 (5 bases each). Germline V gene lookup returns CDR1 SQVTM and CDR2 ANQGSEA. V was pared by 5 bases and J by 3 bases, with 11 bases between. The CDR3 runs to 12 residues. The CDR3 sequence is CSVRDQGYEQYF. The CDR3 DNA reads as TGCAGCGTTCGGGACCAGGGCTACGAGCAGTACTTC.

V and J are TRBV5-1 and TRBJ2-5; possible D gene TRBD1, 5 bases. There are 15 residues in the CDR3. In germline, CDR1 is SGHRS, CDR2 YFSETQ. V dropped 3 bases and J dropped 3 bases, with 15 bases sitting between them. The CDR3 coding sequence is TGCGCCAGCAGCTCTTTGGGCCCGACAGAAGAGACCCAGTACTTC. Protein sequence: CASSSLGPTEETQYF. Full variable domain (outside the CDR3, taken from reference TRBV5-1 and TRBJ2-5): KAGVTQTPRYLIKTRGQQVTLSCSPISGHRSVSWYQQTPGQGLQFLFEYFSETQRNKGNFPGRFSGRQFSNSRSEMNVSTLELGDSALYLCASSSLGPTEETQYFGPGTRLLVL.

The rearrangement joins TRBV7-2 to TRBJ2-1; 12 bases fit TRBD2. There are 15 residues in the CDR3. V lost 5 bases to trimming and J lost 9 bases; unmatched junction nucleotides: 8. Germline values: CDR1 SGHTA, CDR2 FQGNSA. The CDR3 nucleotides read TGTGCCAGCAGCCCGAGACTAGCGGGGGTGGGTGAGCAGTTCTTC. As protein: CASSPRLAGVGEQFF.

The sample holds many counts of this clonotype. The chain links TRBV10-3 to TRBJ2-3; no definite D call. Germline V gene data show CDR1 as ENHRY and CDR2 as SYGVKD. V was pared by 3 bases and J by 4 bases, with 5 bases between. This CDR3 has 12 residues. CDR3 sequence: CAISENADTQYF. The CDR3 DNA reads as TGTGCCATCAGTGAAAACGCAGATACGCAGTATTTT.

The V and J genes are TRBV4-1 and TRBJ1-1; 7 positions match TRBD1. There are 17 residues in the CDR3. Looked up from germline, CDR1 is MGHRA and CDR2 is YSYEKL. Losses at the gene ends were 4 bases for V and 0 bases for J; bases not matched to a gene: 11. CDR3 in DNA: TGCGCCAGCAGCCTCATGGGGGACAGAAGGCTGAACACTGAAGCTTTCTTT. Amino acids: CASSLMGDRRLNTEAFF.